This TCR beta chain was found in a study of CXCR3-negative and CXCR3-positive naive CD8 T cells. At the level of the study: Overall TRB read output was 120 million to 150 million, and each library contained about 1.5 +/- 0.3 million reads.

Study-wide points: CXCR3 expression dropped partially after cryopreservation, and most assays relied on fresh PBMCs. More hydrophobic TRB CDR3s occurred in CXCR3-positive than in CXCR3-negative naive cells. Both naive subsets showed comparably high diversity, and memory CD8+ cells showed much lower diversity.

The TRB libraries of cDNA were built by UMI-labeled 5' RACE. Each CDR3 protein gets one entry in TCRdb, which reprocessed the 5' RACE reads and gives no DNA. Its table records over 100,000 distinct CDR3 sequences. On this clonotype: Its antigen is undetermined.

The CDR3 sequence is 17 residues long. CDR1 and CDR2 (germline): WNHNN, SYGVQD (reference sequence). The source is a human donor in good health. Some clones in this sample may be carry-over from other donors' samples. The sequenced material came from naive CXCR3+ CD8+ T cells from blood. As to subset: CD45RO-CCR7+CD27+CD95- naive CD8+ T cells expressing CXCR3 (TNR3+). The V call is TRBV10-1, the J call TRBJ2-7; TCRdb's D call of TRBD1 is untestable without DNA. The CDR3 spells CASRYAIRPHRPYEQYF.